Shown below are 17 T cell receptor beta chains from a single sample sequenced in a study of CXCR3-negative and CXCR3-positive naive CD8 T cells. The authors prepared UMI-labeled TRB cDNA libraries by 5' RACE. For each CDR3 protein, TCRdb gives one entry from its re-call of the 5' RACE reads, without DNA. Its listing shows about 63,000 distinct CDR3 sequences. The antigens of these receptors remain unknown. Study findings and constraints: More hydrophobic TRB CDR3s occurred in CXCR3-positive than in CXCR3-negative naive cells.

Sequencing was carried out using naive CXCR3+ CD8+ T cells from blood. Subset noted: CD45RO-CCR7+CD27+CD95- naive CD8+ T cells expressing CXCR3 (TNR3+). These receptors all stem from a human donor in good health. Some clones in this sample may be carry-over from other donors' samples.

The CDR3 sequence is CSVDALAEGGDEQFF. The genes are TRBV29-1 and TRBJ2-1; TCRdb calls TRBD2, which cannot be checked without DNA. This CDR3 is 15 amino acids long. Germline assignment: CDR1 SQVTM and CDR2 ANQGSEA.

The rearrangement joins TRBV6-5 to TRBJ2-2; TCRdb outputs TRBD2, but without DNA this stays unchecked. Germline-derived CDR1 and CDR2 are MNHEY and SVGAGI. This CDR3 contains 17 residues. The CDR3 loop is CASSYSLRGENTGELFF.

The V gene is TRBV2, the J gene TRBJ2-7; TCRdb proposes TRBD2, but this gene call is untestable without DNA. From germline, CDR1 is SNHLY and CDR2 FYNNEI. This CDR3 has 15 amino acids. This CDR3 reads CASSAGTSGSYEQYF.

The chain recombines TRBV11-2 with TRBJ1-2; TCRdb calls TRBD1, which cannot be checked without DNA. This CDR3 spans 12 amino acids. Germline V gene sequence: CDR1 SGHAT, CDR2 FQNNGV. This CDR3 reads CASTNAGDGYTF.

This CDR3 reads CSVLRVAHNEQFF. The gene calls are TRBV29-1 and TRBJ2-1; TCRdb returns TRBD2, unconfirmable since there is no DNA. CDR3 length: 13 residues. Germline CDR1 is SQVTM and CDR2 is ANQGSEA.

By frequency, this clonotype registers medium-sized. CDR3 sequence reads: CSARDEREGLNEQFF. The V and J genes are TRBV20-1 and TRBJ2-1; the D call of TRBD2 rests on TCRdb alone, since no DNA is present to check it. Germline V lookup: CDR1 DFQATT, CDR2 SNEGSKA (reference sequence). This CDR3 has 15 amino acids.

The genes are TRBV6-1 and TRBJ2-3; TCRdb names TRBD2, which stays unverified in the absence of DNA. The length of the CDR3 is 19 residues. Per the germline V gene, CDR1 is MNHNS and CDR2 is SASEGT. CDR3 sequence: CASSEGGAGGWLGTDTQYF.

The CDR3 sequence is CSVEDSGPFTF. This chain uses TRBV29-1 with TRBJ1-2. The CDR3 has 11 amino acids. CDR1 and CDR2 from the germline V gene are SQVTM and ANQGSEA.

The J gene is TRBJ2-1, the V gene TRBV7-2; without DNA, the TCRdb call of TRBD1 cannot be checked. Germline assignment: CDR1 SGHTA and CDR2 FQGNSA. This CDR3 region has 14 residues. CDR3 region: CASGPGQLYNEQFF.

V usage is TRBV29-1 and J usage is TRBJ2-7; TCRdb lists TRBD1, though no DNA is available to test this call. The CDR3 length is 14 residues. Germline V lookup: CDR1 SQVTM, CDR2 ANQGSEA. The CDR3 spells CSVEDGDRVYEQYF.

This rearrangement joins TRBV15 to TRBJ2-1; TCRdb indicates TRBD2, and absent DNA this call remains unverified. The germline V gene has CDR1 LNHNV and CDR2 YYDKDF (reference sequence). The CDR3 loop spans 15 amino acids. The CDR3 is CATSKSGGAENEQFF.

The chain couples TRBV6-5 to TRBJ2-7; there is no DNA to check the TCRdb D call of TRBD2. CDR3 length: 13 residues. CDR1 and CDR2 from the germline V gene are MNHEY and SVGAGI. CDR3 residues: CASSSGTLGEQYF.

The rearrangement joins TRBV28 to TRBJ2-1; TCRdb's assignment of TRBD2 cannot be checked, as there is no DNA. CDR1 and CDR2 (germline): MDHEN, SYDVKM. CDR3 length: 14 residues. The CDR3 loop is CASSFGGSYNEQFF.

The chain uses TRBV3-1 and TRBJ2-7; TCRdb's D call, TRBD1, is unchecked because there is no DNA. Germline CDR1 reads LGHDT; CDR2 reads YNNKEL (reference sequence). This CDR3 contains 17 residues. CDR3 in amino acids: CASSPGRLDKSPYEQYF.

The genes are TRBV5-4 and TRBJ2-3; the TCRdb D gene call, TRBD1, has no DNA to confirm it. The germline V gene encodes CDR1 SGHNT and CDR2 YYREEE (reference sequence). This CDR3 has 12 amino acids. The CDR3 is CASSKGADTQYF.

The gene calls are TRBV7-6 and TRBJ2-7; TCRdb selects TRBD1, and the lack of DNA leaves this call unchecked. The CDR3 runs to 14 residues. Germline V gene lookup returns CDR1 SGHVS and CDR2 FNYEAQ. CDR3 sequence: CASSPWTGTYEQYF.

This sequence joins TRBV27 and TRBJ2-1; the D call of TRBD1 rests on TCRdb alone, since no DNA is present to check it. The CDR3 spans 16 residues. CDR1 and CDR2 from the germline V gene are MNHEY and SMNVEV (reference sequence). This chain's CDR3 is CASSSGTGARYNEQFF.